The 21 T cell receptor beta chains listed next were all sequenced from one sample in a study of blood T cell repertoires in COVID-19. Clones were read by immunoSEQ multiplex PCR, and TCRdb kept only the in-frame ones, dropping some. The sample records around 200,000 clones, about 86% being singletons. The source material was peripheral blood. These receptors originate from a man in his sixties who had recovered from COVID-19.

This rearrangement joins TRBV9 to TRBJ2-1; 8 positions agree with TRBD2. Germline CDR1 and CDR2: SGDLS and YYNGEE. This CDR3 has 15 amino acids. Losses at the gene ends were 0 bases for V and 8 bases for J; bases not matched to a gene: 7. The CDR3 DNA follows: TGTGCCAGCAGCGTAGCTACGCGGGGGGCGGATGAGCAGTTCTTC. Translation: CASSVATRGADEQFF.

The chain employs TRBV7-9 and TRBJ1-5; D perhaps matches TRBD1 (5 bases). The germline V gene encodes CDR1 SEHNR and CDR2 FQNEAQ (reference sequence). V was trimmed by 0 bases and J by 12 bases, leaving 18 bases between them. CDR3 length: 15 amino acids. In DNA form, the CDR3 reads TGTGCCAGCAGCTTAGCGTTGGGGCCGTTTGAGCTCCAGCATTTT. Its translation is CASSLALGPFELQHF.

The V and J genes are TRBV5-1 and TRBJ1-3, with D perhaps matching TRBD1 (5 bases). In germline, CDR1 is SGHRS, CDR2 YFSETQ. The CDR3 has 17 amino acids. V gave up 0 bases and J gave up 2 bases, with 15 bases separating them. The DNA for the CDR3 is TGCGCCAGCAGCTTGGAAGGGGCCCCCGCTACTGGAAACACCATATATTTT. Translated: CASSLEGAPATGNTIYF.

The rearrangement uses TRBV5-1 and TRBJ2-3; 8 bases are shared with TRBD2. CDR3 size: 14 residues. The germline V gene encodes CDR1 SGHRS and CDR2 YFSETQ. The J segment lost 1 base and the V segment lost 4 bases, leaving 2 bases of the junction unmatched. CDR3 nucleotide sequence: TGCGCCAGCAGCGCGGGACTAGGCACAGATACGCAGTATTTT. Translation: CASSAGLGTDTQYF.

The V call is TRBV19, the J call TRBJ1-1, with TRBD1 matching 7 bases. This CDR3 comprises 14 residues. Germline V CDR1 and CDR2: LNHDA, SQIVND (reference sequence). V lost 6 bases, J lost 1 base, and 5 bases stayed unmatched. The CDR3 loop is CASRPDRSNTEAFF. In DNA form, the CDR3 reads TGTGCCAGTAGGCCGGACAGGTCGAACACTGAAGCTTTCTTT.

This rearrangement joins TRBV3-1 (or the pseudogene TRBV3-2) to TRBJ2-5; D not resolved. Germline CDR1 LGHDT, CDR2 YNNKEL (reference sequence). Between the trimmed V and J ends, which lost 0 bases and 8 bases, there was a span of 4 bases. CDR3 length equals 11 residues. CDR3 amino acids: CASSQEATQYF. CDR3 DNA sequence: TGTGCCAGCAGCCAAGAAGCCACCCAGTACTTC.

V gene TRBV30 combines with J gene TRBJ1-1, with D perhaps matching TRBD1 (6 bases). The CDR3 spans 13 residues. Trimming stripped 4 bases from V and 1 base from J, with 10 bases between. CDR1 is GTSNPN and CDR2 is SVGIG in the germline V gene (reference sequence). The CDR3 region is CAWKTTGNTEAFF. CDR3 in DNA: TGTGCCTGGAAAACGACAGGGAACACTGAAGCTTTCTTT.

This chain's CDR3 is CSVRQGVTGANVLTF. The CDR3 DNA is TGCAGCGTTCGACAGGGGGTGACTGGGGCCAACGTCCTGACTTTC. The V and J genes are TRBV29-1 and TRBJ2-6; 9 nucleotides align to TRBD1. The germline CDR1 and CDR2 sequences are SQVTM and ANQGSEA. Trimming at V came to 5 bases and at J to 2 bases, leaving 4 bases not matched to a gene. The CDR3 has 15 amino acids.

This clone was found once. The chain links TRBV29-1 to TRBJ2-4; 8 positions match TRBD1. The V and J ends lost 6 bases and 6 bases, in that order; junction bases with no gene match: 13. The germline V gene encodes CDR1 SQVTM and CDR2 ANQGSEA. The CDR3 spans 15 residues. The CDR3 DNA reads TGCAGCGTCCGCTTACTTACAGGGGGAGGAAACATTCAGTACTTC. Translating it yields CSVRLLTGGGNIQYF.

J is TRBJ2-5 and V is TRBV9; D gene ambiguous. The CDR3 loop spans 13 amino acids. Germline lookup yields CDR1 SGDLS and CDR2 YYNGEE. Between the trimmed V and J ends, which lost 0 bases and 5 bases, there was a span of 8 bases. In DNA, the CDR3 is TGTGCCAGCAGCGTAGAACTCGGGGAGACCCAGTACTTC. It encodes CASSVELGETQYF.

The chain employs TRBV3-1 (or the pseudogene TRBV3-2) and TRBJ2-1; possible D gene TRBD1, 6 bases. The CDR3 runs to 13 residues. Trimming shortened V by 4 bases and J by 5 bases, and 9 bases separated the two germline ends. Germline loops: CDR1 LGHDT, CDR2 YNNKEL (reference sequence). Written as DNA, the CDR3 is TGTGCCAGCAGCCCCTGGACAGACAATGAGCAGTTCTTC. Translation: CASSPWTDNEQFF.

This clone was seen only once. The chain employs TRBV6-4 and TRBJ2-3; 10 nucleotides line up with TRBD2. V was pared by 5 bases and J by 1 base, with 3 bases of the junction left unmatched. The germline V gene encodes CDR1 MRHNA and CDR2 SNTAGT. The CDR3 has 15 amino acids. CDR3 sequence: CASSLAGDGTDTQYF. CDR3 DNA sequence: TGTGCCAGCAGTCTAGCGGGGGACGGCACAGATACGCAGTATTTT.

This clone was seen more than once but under ten times. V and J are TRBV7-6 and TRBJ1-1; D perhaps matches TRBD1 (5 bases). Germline CDR1 SGHVS, CDR2 FNYEAQ. The CDR3 spans 15 residues. The germline V and J ends were trimmed by 3 bases and 4 bases, with 15 bases remaining between them. CDR3 sequence (DNA): TGTGCCAGCAGCTTGGAAGGGGCCCTGGGCACTGAAGCTTTCTTT. This encodes CASSLEGALGTEAFF.

This rearrangement joins TRBV19 to TRBJ1-5; unclear D gene. V lost 3 bases, J lost 2 bases, and 8 bases lay in between. The CDR3 sequence is 14 residues long. The V gene's germline CDR1 is LNHDA and CDR2 SQIVND (reference sequence). The CDR3 sequence: CASSILDGNQPQHF. The DNA for the CDR3 is TGTGCCAGTAGTATCCTAGATGGCAATCAGCCCCAGCATTTT.

The chain links TRBV6-2 or TRBV6-3 to TRBJ2-7, with unresolved D. This CDR3 is built from 11 residues. Germline-derived CDR1 and CDR2 are MNHEY and SVGEGT. Trimming took 2 bases from V and 7 from J, leaving 6 bases between them. This chain's CDR3 is CASSYGPEQYF. The CDR3 DNA follows: TGTGCCAGCAGTTACGGCCCAGAGCAGTACTTC.

This chain uses TRBV6-5 with TRBJ1-2; 8 bases match TRBD1. This CDR3 region has 13 residues. The J segment lost 8 bases and the V segment lost 6 bases, leaving 8 bases of the junction unmatched. In germline, CDR1 is MNHEY, CDR2 SVGAGI. The chain's CDR3 is CASSQTGVDGYTF. DNA for the CDR3: TGTGCCAGCAGCCAGACAGGGGTTGACGGCTACACCTTC.

The rearrangement uses TRBV3-1 (or the pseudogene TRBV3-2) and TRBJ2-2; tentatively, D is TRBD2 (6 bases). Germline V CDR1 and CDR2: LGHDT, YNNKEL (reference sequence). Trimming pared 4 bases from V and 9 bases from J, leaving 18 bases between. This CDR3 contains 15 residues. CDR3 loop: CASSPSRWGVRELFF. CDR3 nucleotides: TGTGCCAGCAGCCCCTCCCGTTGGGGGGTCAGGGAGCTGTTTTTT.

This clone was detected once. The chain joins TRBV7-2 to TRBJ1-2; D gene uncertain. V was trimmed by 7 bases and J by 2 bases, leaving 17 bases between them. CDR1 is SGHTA, CDR2 FQGNSA, per germline. The CDR3 totals 15 residues. CDR3 DNA sequence: TGTGCCAGCAACTCTGGAGGGCCTTTAAACTATGGCTACACCTTC. Translation gives CASNSGGPLNYGYTF.

The chain is built from TRBV5-1 and TRBJ2-1; D is unresolved. The CDR3 consists of 15 residues. Trimming took off 2 bases at V and 0 bases at J, with 9 bases between the two ends. The germline gives CDR1 SGHRS, CDR2 YFSETQ. The CDR3 protein is CASSLTESSYNEQFF. Here the CDR3 DNA reads TGCGCCAGCAGCTTAACAGAGAGCTCCTACAATGAGCAGTTCTTC.

This sequence joins TRBV27 and TRBJ1-2; maybe TRBD1 (6 bases). This CDR3 spans 14 amino acids. Trimming pared 5 bases from V and 7 bases from J, leaving 17 bases between. CDR1 is MNHEY and CDR2 is SMNVEV in the germline V gene (reference sequence). The CDR3 DNA is TGTGCCAGCAGTAGGGCTCAGGGGCTTCGTGGCTACACCTTC. Amino acids: CASSRAQGLRGYTF.

The chain carries TRBV9 and TRBJ2-1; perhaps TRBD1 as D (5 bases). Between the trimmed V and J ends, which lost 6 bases and 1 base, there was a span of 11 bases. This CDR3 region has 14 residues. From germline, CDR1 is SGDLS and CDR2 YYNGEE. The CDR3 DNA follows: TGTGCCAGCAAGAAAGACAGTTCCTACAATGAGCAGTTCTTC. This sequence encodes CASKKDSSYNEQFF.